This TCR beta chain was sequenced during a study of blood T cells in healthy people across ages. A few counts support this clonotype. Its matching antigen is unknown. Whole-study findings and limits: Donors of long life had a larger count of naive CD4+ cells and greater diversity than aged donors. Estimated diversity across one million T cells was deemed an underestimate. Any conclusive comparison of naive versus antigen-experienced cells was prevented by using unsorted PBMCs.

The use of a sample-barcoded 5' primer and a J-beta primer mix characterized a second PCR of roughly 6 to 11 cycles. Sequencing yielded, for each sample, at least 2.5 million paired-end reads carrying CDR3. TCRdb itself ran the 5' RACE reads through MiXCR, one entry per CDR3 protein. The sample has 800,000 to 950,000 distinct CDR3 sequences, roughly 40% seen once. The TCR originated in a man between 18 and 29 years old in good health. Sequencing used blood.

The CDR3 protein is CASSLARVVGYTF. The CDR3, as DNA: TGTGCCAGCAGCTTAGCCAGGGTAGTCGGCTACACCTTC. The gene calls are TRBV7-9 and TRBJ1-2, with D maybe TRBD1 (5 bases). The CDR3 runs to 13 residues. CDR1 and CDR2 (germline): SEHNR, FQNEAQ (reference sequence). V was pared by 0 bases and J by 8 bases, with 10 bases between.